This T cell receptor beta chain was sequenced in a study of Ad26.COV2.S vaccination and SARS-CoV-2 variants. Treatment: about 20 received Ad26.COV2.S at low or high dose, single or two shots; roughly 5 received placebo; per-sample allocation not given. Sampling was done on day 63 after the first vaccine or placebo injection. The CDR3 totals 13 residues. The V gene lost 5 bases and the J gene lost 5 bases, with 10 bases spanning the gap. The germline gives CDR1 GTSNPN, CDR2 SVGIG (reference sequence). The protocol was immunoSEQ multiplex PCR, while the TCRdb copy is restricted to in-frame clones and leaves out a portion. The profile shows roughly 350,000 clones, around nine tenths of them singletons.

This specimen consisted of peripheral blood, obtained in a trial of Ad26.COV2.S vaccine versus placebo. The rearrangement links TRBV30 to TRBJ1-6; D is unclear. The clonotype comes from a person aged 18-65 years who received the Ad26.COV2.S COVID-19 vaccine or a placebo. In DNA form, the CDR3 reads TGTGCCTGGGGCCCGACAAATAATTCACCCCTCCACTTT. Its protein product is CAWGPTNNSPLHF.